This T cell receptor beta chain was captured in a study of human CD8 memory T cell subsets. This CDR3 comprises 12 residues. The germline gives CDR1 SGHAT, CDR2 FQNNGV. UMI-labeled 5' RACE produced the TCR beta libraries. From its re-call of the 5' RACE reads, TCRdb lists each CDR3 protein once, without DNA. Here the sample table reports some 4,000 distinct CDR3 sequences. The sequenced sample consisted of CD8+ effector memory T cells (TEM) sorted from PBMCs. Regarding subset: effector memory CD8 T cells, CCR7- CD45RO+ CD95+. The rearrangement uses TRBV11-2 and TRBJ2-5. The TCR originated in a human donor in good health. CDR3: CASSLPMETQYF. Full variable domain (rest looked up from reference TRBV11-2 and TRBJ2-5): EAGVAQSPRYKIIEKRQSVAFWCNPISGHATLYWYQQILGQGPKLLIQFQNNGVVDDSQLPKDRFSAERLKGVDSTLKIQPAKLEDSAVYLCASSLPMETQYFGPGTRLLVL.